Following are 10 T cell receptor beta chains from one sample sequenced in a study of blood T cell repertoires in COVID-19. Method: immunoSEQ multiplex PCR; TCRdb's copy keeps in-frame clones and lacks some. Of approximately 360,000 clones in the sample, about 90% were seen once. Material for sequencing was peripheral blood. Every receptor here comes from a man aged 18 to 30 with active or convalescent COVID-19.

This chain connects TRBV19 to TRBJ1-5, with 7 bases aligning to TRBD1. The ends lost 4 bases at V and 3 bases at J; junction bases unmatched: 9. CDR1 and CDR2 (germline): LNHDA, SQIVND (reference sequence). The CDR3 length is 16 residues. The CDR3 nucleotides are TGTGCCAGTAGTAAGGCGGCAGGGGGTTTCAATCAGCCCCAGCATTTT. This gives the protein CASSKAAGGFNQPQHF.

The V gene is TRBV4-3, the J gene TRBJ1-1; maybe TRBD1 (6 bases). The CDR3 totals 17 residues. Germline V gene sequence: CDR1 LGHNA, CDR2 YSLEER. Trimming removed 0 bases at V and 5 bases at J, with 19 bases between. The CDR3, as DNA: TGCGCCAGCAGCCAAGATTCGGGGGGCAGGGGAAATACTGAAGCTTTCTTT. It translates to CASSQDSGGRGNTEAFF.

The gene calls are TRBV9 and TRBJ2-7, with 9 bases lining up with TRBD1. Losses at the gene ends were 3 bases for V and 2 bases for J; bases not matched to a gene: 9. This CDR3 spans 16 amino acids. Germline-derived CDR1 and CDR2 are SGDLS and YYNGEE. This CDR3 is CASSEYPGTGTYEQYF. The CDR3 DNA reads as TGTGCCAGCAGCGAGTACCCCGGGACAGGGACCTACGAGCAGTACTTC. Complete variable domain (other parts from reference TRBV9 and TRBJ2-7): DSGVTQTPKHLITATGQRVTLRCSPRSGDLSVYWYQQSLDQGLQFLIQYYNGEERAKGNILERFSAQQFPDLHSELNLSSLELGDSALYFCASSEYPGTGTYEQYFGPGTRLTVT.

The rearrangement links TRBV5-5 to TRBJ2-7; possible D gene TRBD1, 6 bases. Trimming removed 0 bases at V and 4 bases at J, with 14 bases between. The length of the CDR3 is 15 residues. Germline V CDR1 and CDR2: SGHKS, YYEKEE (reference sequence). The CDR3 DNA is TGTGCCAGCAGCTTGGCAGGGGATTCAGCTTACGAGCAGTACTTC. Residues: CASSLAGDSAYEQYF. Supplemented by reference TRBV5-5 and TRBJ2-7, the full variable domain reads DAGVTQSPTHLIKTRGQQVTLRCSPISGHKSVSWYQQVLGQGPQFIFQYYEKEERGRGNFPDRFSARQFPNYSSELNVNALLLGDSALYLCASSLAGDSAYEQYFGPGTRLTVT.

The chain recombines TRBV10-3 with TRBJ2-3, with TRBD2 matching 9 bases. Germline V CDR1 and CDR2: ENHRY, SYGVKD. The trim removed 3 bases at V and 2 bases at J, leaving 12 bases unmatched. This CDR3 is 18 amino acids long. CDR3 protein: CAISEAPGLAGITDTQYF. The DNA of the CDR3 is TGTGCCATCAGTGAAGCCCCGGGGCTAGCGGGGATCACAGATACGCAGTATTTT.

The rearrangement joins TRBV6-5 to TRBJ2-3; 14 nucleotides align to TRBD2. The CDR3 totals 15 residues. The V gene's germline CDR1 is MNHEY and CDR2 SVGAGI. With V trimmed by 6 bases and J by 4 bases, 3 bases remained unmatched. CDR3 nucleotides: TGTGCCAGCAGGGGACTAGCGGGGGCCGCAGATACGCAGTATTTT. This encodes CASRGLAGAADTQYF.

The chain recombines TRBV7-3 with TRBJ2-7; D unresolved. From germline, CDR1 is SGHTA and CDR2 FQGTGA. The CDR3 extends over 13 amino acids. Trimming stripped 3 bases from V and 7 bases from J, with 13 bases between. The CDR3 bases are TGTGCCAGCAGCTTTTCTAACACAGCTGAGCAGTACTTC. The encoded protein is CASSFSNTAEQYF.

This sequence joins TRBV6-6 and TRBJ1-4, with D possibly being TRBD1 (6 bases). The CDR3 contains 14 residues. Germline assignment: CDR1 MNHNY and CDR2 SVGAGI (reference sequence). V shed 5 bases and J shed 6 bases, with 13 bases lying between them. CDR3 residues: CASSTGTRDEKLFF. CDR3 DNA: TGTGCCAGCAGTACCGGGACAAGAGATGAAAAACTGTTTTTT.

The CDR3 DNA reads TGTGCCAGCAGCGTCAGGGGGCAAGAGACCCAGTACTTC. It specifies CASSVRGQETQYF. V and J are TRBV5-6 and TRBJ2-5; 7 bases map to TRBD1. The CDR3 loop spans 13 amino acids. Germline-derived CDR1 and CDR2 are SGHDT and YYEEEE. With V trimmed by 4 bases and J by 2 bases, 2 bases remained unmatched. The whole variable domain, filled in from reference TRBV5-6 and TRBJ2-5, reads DAGVTQSPTHLIKTRGQQVTLRCSPKSGHDTVSWYQQALGQGPQFIFQYYEEEERQRGNFPDRFSGHQFPNYSSELNVNALLLGDSALYLCASSVRGQETQYFGPGTRLLVL.

V and J are TRBV5-6 and TRBJ1-5; tentative D call: TRBD1 (5 bases). V was shortened by 4 bases and J by 2 bases, with 13 bases between the two germline ends. The germline gives CDR1 SGHDT, CDR2 YYEEEE. This CDR3 has 15 amino acids. The CDR3 protein is CASSVRVFGNQPQHF. In DNA form, the CDR3 reads TGTGCCAGCAGCGTCAGGGTATTCGGCAATCAGCCCCAGCATTTT.